A selection of T cell receptor beta chains follows, all from one sample in a study of regulatory T cells in long-lasting Graves disease. TCRdb re-analysed the multiplex PCR reads in MiXCR, keeping a single row per CDR3 protein. The sample includes some 470,000 distinct CDR3 sequences, roughly 21% of them seen just once. Sequenced here: peripheral blood mononuclear cells (PBMCs), sampled when the disease was refractory, from a patient treated with antithyroid drugs. The receptors here all came from a female donor with Graves disease. The CDR3 runs from the conserved cysteine through the conserved F or W. The D gene is left open where the match is weak. Expanded clones get a size class; other rows say once, few or many, or leave the size out.

clone size,V gene,J gene,D gene,CDR3 protein,CDR3 DNA
many,TRBV27,TRBJ2-7,TRBD1,CASSPTPGTGADEQYF,TGTGCCAGCAGTCCAACCCCCGGGACAGGGGCAGACGAGCAGTACTTC
.,TRBV5-1,TRBJ1-5,.,CASSLEPGLQGQPQHF,TGCGCCAGCAGCTTGGAACCCGGACTGCAGGGCCAGCCCCAGCATTTT
many,TRBV5-6,TRBJ1-6,TRBD1,CASSKGQGNSPLHF,TGTGCCAGCAGCAAGGGACAGGGGAATTCACCCCTCCACTTT
.,TRBV7-2,TRBJ1-1,TRBD1,CASSYTQGAEAFF,TGTGCCAGCAGCTACACACAGGGGGCTGAAGCTTTCTTT
.,TRBV20-1,TRBJ2-7,TRBD2,CSAPPVAGHPYEQYF,TGCAGTGCTCCCCCAGTAGCGGGGCACCCCTACGAGCAGTACTTC
few,TRBV20-1,TRBJ2-7,TRBD2,CSARDRWTRDEQYF,TGCAGTGCTAGAGATCGCTGGACTAGAGATGAGCAGTACTTC
many,TRBV5-1,TRBJ1-1,.,CASSYGPRDGTEAFF,TGCGCCAGCAGCTATGGCCCGAGGGATGGCACTGAAGCTTTCTTT
many,TRBV12-3/TRBV12-4,TRBJ2-7,.,CASTAQRASYEQYF,TGTGCCAGCACCGCGCAGCGCGCCTCCTACGAGCAGTACTTC
few,TRBV10-3,TRBJ2-2,.,CAIKSTGDNTGELFF,TGTGCCATCAAATCGACGGGGGACAACACCGGGGAGCTGTTTTTT
few,TRBV29-1,TRBJ2-5,.,CSAEWGTGETQYF,TGCAGCGCAGAATGGGGTACCGGGGAGACCCAGTACTTC
many,TRBV13,TRBJ1-5,.,CASSPGQQQPQHF,TGTGCCAGCAGCCCGGGCCAGCAGCAGCCCCAGCATTTT
.,TRBV7-4,TRBJ2-5,.,CASSLLGLEETQYF,TGTGCCAGCAGCTTACTCGGGCTAGAAGAGACCCAGTACTTC
.,TRBV10-3,TRBJ2-7,.,CAISESVGLGSYEQYF,TGTGCCATCAGTGAGTCAGTTGGTTTGGGCAGCTACGAGCAGTACTTC
.,TRBV5-4,TRBJ2-5,.,CASSFSPPQGSGETQYF,TGTGCCAGCAGCTTTTCGCCCCCCCAGGGCAGTGGGGAGACCCAGTACTTC
.,TRBV5-1,TRBJ1-1,TRBD1,CASSPWGDRGAWRAEAFF,TGCGCCAGCAGCCCCTGGGGGGACAGGGGGGCTTGGCGCGCTGAAGCTTTCTTT
few,TRBV29-1,TRBJ2-2,TRBD2,CSVEIASGGNTGELFF,TGCAGCGTTGAAATAGCTAGCGGGGGGAACACCGGGGAGCTGTTTTTT
.,TRBV20-1,TRBJ2-7,.,CSAEAPTSTYEQYF,TGCAGTGCGGAGGCCCCGACCTCCACCTACGAGCAGTACTTC
.,TRBV6-5,TRBJ2-3,TRBD2,CASSYSRAGDTDTQYF,TGTGCCAGCAGTTACTCGAGAGCGGGGGACACAGATACGCAGTATTTT
.,TRBV6-2/TRBV6-3,TRBJ2-2,TRBD2,CASSYRFSGAVGELFF,TGTGCCAGCAGTTACCGGTTCAGCGGGGCTGTCGGGGAGCTGTTTTTT
many,TRBV7-9,TRBJ2-5,TRBD2,CASSPPLAGAETQYF,TGTGCCAGCAGCCCACCCCTAGCGGGAGCGGAGACCCAGTACTTC
.,TRBV7-9,TRBJ1-2,.,CASSSPVGQVYGYTF,TGTGCCAGCAGCTCGCCCGTTGGGCAGGTCTATGGCTACACCTTC
many,TRBV9,TRBJ1-1,TRBD1,CASSEGARTEAFF,TGTGCCAGCAGCGAGGGGGCTCGCACTGAAGCTTTCTTT
many,TRBV30,TRBJ1-5,.,CAWSVGTDQPQHF,TGTGCCTGGAGTGTCGGGACCGATCAGCCCCAGCATTTT
.,TRBV19,TRBJ1-4,.,CASSIYSTNEKLFF,TGTGCCAGTAGTATCTACTCGACTAATGAAAAACTGTTTTTT
many,TRBV2,TRBJ1-5,.,CASSEAGGYGQPQHF,TGTGCCAGCAGTGAAGCAGGAGGGTATGGTCAGCCCCAGCATTTT
.,TRBV3-1,TRBJ1-2,.,CASSQGTYGYGYTF,TGTGCCAGCAGCCAAGGGACGTACGGCTATGGCTACACCTTC
few,TRBV18,TRBJ1-1,TRBD1,CASSPWDRNTEAFF,TGTGCCAGCTCACCTTGGGACAGAAACACTGAAGCTTTCTTT
few,TRBV27,TRBJ2-7,TRBD1,CASSLSSGQTYEQYF,TGTGCCAGCAGTTTAAGTTCGGGACAGACCTACGAGCAGTACTTC
.,TRBV7-3,TRBJ1-1,.,CASSLRGPSAGTETFF,TGTGCCAGCAGCTTAAGGGGACCCTCGGCTGGGACTGAAACTTTCTTT
.,TRBV29-1,TRBJ2-6,.,CSAIGGSGANVLTF,TGCAGCGCCATAGGGGGATCTGGGGCCAACGTCCTGACTTTC
.,TRBV30,TRBJ2-7,TRBD2,CAWTSGVGAYEQYF,TGTGCCTGGACTAGCGGGGTCGGAGCCTACGAGCAGTACTTC
.,TRBV19,TRBJ1-2,.,CASSRYGTPNYGYTF,TGTGCCAGTAGTAGATACGGAACTCCTAACTATGGCTACACCTTC
many,TRBV7-9,TRBJ2-7,.,CASSHTTDRLSYEQYF,TGTGCCAGCAGCCACACCACGGACAGACTCTCCTACGAGCAGTACTTC
many,TRBV28,TRBJ2-5,TRBD2,CASSVSGGARLETQYF,TGTGCCAGCAGTGTTAGCGGGGGGGCCAGGTTAGAGACCCAGTACTTC
few,TRBV6-1,TRBJ2-7,.,CASKARGDGQYF,TGTGCCAGCAAAGCGAGGGGAGATGGGCAGTACTTC
few,TRBV20-1,TRBJ1-5,TRBD1,CSASTGGTNQPQHF,TGCAGTGCTTCTACAGGGGGCACTAATCAGCCCCAGCATTTT
.,TRBV29-1,TRBJ1-1,.,CSVVSHMNTEAFF,TGCAGCGTTGTTTCACATATGAACACTGAAGCTTTCTTT
few,TRBV4-1,TRBJ1-1,TRBD1,CASSQPTGIEAFF,TGCGCCAGCAGCCAACCGACAGGGATTGAAGCTTTCTTT
many,TRBV7-3,TRBJ1-2,TRBD1,CASSLDRSYYGYTF,TGTGCCAGCAGCTTGGACAGGTCCTATTATGGCTACACCTTC
.,TRBV28,TRBJ2-2,TRBD1,CASTATGGGELFF,TGTGCCAGCACCGCGACAGGGGGCGGGGAGCTGTTTTTT
many,TRBV11-3,TRBJ2-5,.,CASSSAVGETQYF,TGTGCCAGCAGCTCGGCGGTCGGCGAGACCCAGTACTTC
few,TRBV28,TRBJ1-1,.,CASSSTLNAEAFF,TGTGCCAGCAGTTCTACCTTGAACGCTGAAGCTTTCTTT
.,TRBV20-1,TRBJ1-1,.,CSAGALGGGWTEAFF,TGCAGTGCTGGCGCGCTTGGGGGGGGTTGGACTGAAGCTTTCTTT
many,TRBV28,TRBJ1-5,.,CASSKNQPQHF,TGTGCCAGCAGCAAGAATCAGCCCCAGCATTTT
many,TRBV28,TRBJ2-7,TRBD2,CASSPPTSPYEQYF,TGTGCCAGCAGTCCCCCGACTAGCCCCTACGAGCAGTACTTC
.,TRBV29-1,TRBJ2-7,TRBD2,CSVPQGGREPYEQYF,TGCAGCGTCCCCCAGGGAGGGCGAGAACCTTACGAGCAGTACTTC
.,TRBV6-1,TRBJ1-5,.,CATTPARFQSGNQPQHF,TGTGCCACCACCCCCGCAAGGTTTCAGTCTGGCAATCAGCCCCAGCATTTT